Given below is one TCR beta chain in context. Antigen unknown. This sample is drawn from a study of T cell responses to AZD1222 COVID-19 vaccine. Looking at the study overall: The analysis combined second doses at about 4 or about 12 weeks.

Some clones are missing from TCRdb's copy, which holds only in-frame ones; the method was immunoSEQ multiplex PCR. The sample includes around 180,000 clones, around 90% seen only once; the top ten take 7.7%. The CDR3 contains 13 residues. CDR1 and CDR2 (germline): SGHAT, FQNNGV. Trimming left V 1 base short and J 6 bases short, with 10 bases between. Regarding the study as a whole: Epitopes outside B.1.351 and B.1.1.7 mutated regions reportedly drew nearly half of spike TCRs.

The sequencing used peripheral blood, collected on day 0 of AZD1222 vaccination. The clonotype originates from an adult in good health. The V call is TRBV11-2, the J call TRBJ2-7; no reliable D call. CDR3: CASSLARTGEQYF. The CDR3 DNA reads as TGTGCCAGCAGCTTAGCCCGGACGGGCGAGCAGTACTTC.